The clone carrying this TCR beta chain was found a few times. This record belongs to a study of spatial heterogeneity in lung cancer. Sample time point: blood at routine non-recurrence follow-up after resection. V was clipped by 5 bases and J by 6 bases, with 16 bases between them. The length of the CDR3 is 14 residues. The V gene's germline CDR1 is SGHTA and CDR2 FQGNSA. Each TCR cDNA molecule carried a unique molecular identifier. TCRdb reprocessed the 5' RACE reads via MiXCR and lists one record per CDR3 protein. The sample includes 15,000 to 20,000 distinct CDR3 sequences, 6.3% of them seen just once.

The V call is TRBV7-2, the J call TRBJ1-2; D not resolved. This material consisted of PBMCs, taken at follow-up. The receptor comes from a male donor with early-stage non-small cell lung cancer. The CDR3 spells CASSLLGPGDGYTF. The CDR3, as DNA: TGTGCCAGCAGCCTATTGGGCCCTGGGGATGGCTACACCTTC.